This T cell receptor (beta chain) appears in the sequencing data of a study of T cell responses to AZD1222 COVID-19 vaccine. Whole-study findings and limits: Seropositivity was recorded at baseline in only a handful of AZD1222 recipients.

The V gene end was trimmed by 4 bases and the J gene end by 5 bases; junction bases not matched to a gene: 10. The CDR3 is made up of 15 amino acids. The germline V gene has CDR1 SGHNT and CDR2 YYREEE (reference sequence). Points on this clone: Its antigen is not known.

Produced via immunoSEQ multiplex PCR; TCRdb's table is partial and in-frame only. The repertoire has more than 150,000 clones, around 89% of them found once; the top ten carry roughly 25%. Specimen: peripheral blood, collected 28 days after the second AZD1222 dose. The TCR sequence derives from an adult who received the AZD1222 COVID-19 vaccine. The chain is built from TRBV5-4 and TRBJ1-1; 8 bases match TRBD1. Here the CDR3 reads CASSPMTGAGTEAFF. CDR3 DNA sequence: TGTGCCAGCAGCCCGATGACAGGGGCGGGTACTGAAGCTTTCTTT.